The present entry profiles one TCR beta chain with its context. Its antigen is unidentified. Possible read error: a much larger clone is one base away. The time point denotes: longitudinal time-point 3. Synthesis of cDNA was accomplished via 5'RACE employing 10-nucleotide random UMIs. Per sequencing run, 15-18 subjects together gave over 170 million TCR-beta sequences. Via MiXCR, TCRdb re-called the 5' RACE reads, giving one row per CDR3 protein. The sample includes around 100,000 distinct CDR3 sequences, less than 14% of them seen just once. These data belong to a study of neurological immune-mediated disorders. Broader study findings: None of the CDR3 amino acid sequences found in expanded clones was shared across subjects. This suggests that the TCR-beta repertoires were private in all groups. The most TCR clonal expansion was seen in HTLV-1-associated myelopathy, and the least was seen in multiple sclerosis, which fell below healthy controls.

J lost 5 bases, V lost 4 bases, and 7 bases had no gene match. The CDR3 totals 15 residues. The germline CDR1 and CDR2 sequences are SGHRS and YFSETQ. This chain links TRBV5-1 with TRBJ2-3, with 10 bases matching TRBD1. This clonotype was sampled from a female donor with HTLV-1-associated myelopathy (HAM/TSP). The sequenced material came from PBMCs. CDR3 in DNA: TGCGCCAGCAGCCCAGTGACAGGGGGCGGAGATACGCAGTATTTT. Protein sequence: CASSPVTGGGDTQYF.